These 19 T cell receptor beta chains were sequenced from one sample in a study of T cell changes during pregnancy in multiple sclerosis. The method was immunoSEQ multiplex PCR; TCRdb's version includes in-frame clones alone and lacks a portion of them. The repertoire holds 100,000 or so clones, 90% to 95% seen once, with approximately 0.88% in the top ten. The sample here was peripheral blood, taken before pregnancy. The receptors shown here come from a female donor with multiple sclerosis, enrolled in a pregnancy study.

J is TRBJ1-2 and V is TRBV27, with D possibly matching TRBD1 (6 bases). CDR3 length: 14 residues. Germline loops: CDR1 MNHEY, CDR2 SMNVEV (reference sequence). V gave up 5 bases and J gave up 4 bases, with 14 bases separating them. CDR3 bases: TGTGCCAGCAGTGGCAGGGGCGCCATCTATGGCTACACCTTC. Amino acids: CASSGRGAIYGYTF.

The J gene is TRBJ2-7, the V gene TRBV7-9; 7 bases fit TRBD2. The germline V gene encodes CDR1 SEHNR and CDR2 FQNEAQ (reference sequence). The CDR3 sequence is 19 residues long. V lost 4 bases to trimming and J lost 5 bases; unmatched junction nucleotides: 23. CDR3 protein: CASSSPELGSGLRVHEQYF. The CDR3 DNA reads TGTGCCAGCAGCTCCCCGGAGCTAGGTAGCGGGTTGAGGGTCCACGAGCAGTACTTC. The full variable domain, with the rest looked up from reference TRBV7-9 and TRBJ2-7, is DTGVSQNPRHKITKRGQNVTFRCDPISEHNRLYWYRQTLGQGPEFLTYFQNEAQLEKSRLLSDRFSAERPKGSFSTLEIQRTEQGDSAMYLCASSSPELGSGLRVHEQYFGPGTRLTVT.

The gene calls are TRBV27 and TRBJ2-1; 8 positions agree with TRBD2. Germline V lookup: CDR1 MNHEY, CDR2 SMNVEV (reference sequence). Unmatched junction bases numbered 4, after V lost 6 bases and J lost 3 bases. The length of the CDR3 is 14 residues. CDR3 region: CASSGGTSYNEQFF. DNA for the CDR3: TGTGCCAGCAGCGGAGGGACTAGCTACAATGAGCAGTTCTTC.

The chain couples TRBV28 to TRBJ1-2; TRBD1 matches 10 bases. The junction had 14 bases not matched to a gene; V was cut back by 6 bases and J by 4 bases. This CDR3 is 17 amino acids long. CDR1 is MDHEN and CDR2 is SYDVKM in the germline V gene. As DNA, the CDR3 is TGTGCCAGCAGCAACGCCGACAGGGGGCTTCTTCTCTATGGCTACACCTTC. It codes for CASSNADRGLLLYGYTF.

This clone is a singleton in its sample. CDR3 DNA: TGTGCCAGCAGAGTTTACAGACAGGGGGGGGATCAGCCCCAGCATTTT. Translated, it gives CASRVYRQGGDQPQHF. The V call is TRBV21-1, the J call TRBJ1-5; no check of the table's D call, TRBD1, against the DNA was made. TRBV21-1 is marked as a pseudogene. The CDR3 sequence is 16 residues long.

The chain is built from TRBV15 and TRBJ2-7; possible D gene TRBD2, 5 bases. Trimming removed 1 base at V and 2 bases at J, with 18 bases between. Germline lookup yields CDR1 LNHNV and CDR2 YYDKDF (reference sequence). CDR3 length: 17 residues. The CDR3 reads CATSRGGRLAFAYEQYF. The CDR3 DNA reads TGTGCCACCAGCAGAGGGGGAAGGCTAGCATTCGCCTACGAGCAGTACTTC.

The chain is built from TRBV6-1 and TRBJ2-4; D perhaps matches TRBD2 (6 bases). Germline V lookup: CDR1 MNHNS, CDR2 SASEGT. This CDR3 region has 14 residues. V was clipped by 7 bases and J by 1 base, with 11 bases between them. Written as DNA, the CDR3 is TGTGCCAGCAACGGGGGAGGCGCCAAAAACATTCAGTACTTC. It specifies CASNGGGAKNIQYF.

The CDR3 is CASSSPGTSGRAGTGELFF. The CDR3 bases are TGTGCCAGCAGTTCCCCCGGGACTAGCGGGAGGGCCGGCACCGGGGAGCTGTTTTTT. The V call is TRBV27, the J call TRBJ2-2, with 16 bases identical to TRBD2. The germline V gene has CDR1 MNHEY and CDR2 SMNVEV (reference sequence). The CDR3 length is 19 residues. Trimming took 4 bases from V and 4 from J; bases not matched to a gene: 9.

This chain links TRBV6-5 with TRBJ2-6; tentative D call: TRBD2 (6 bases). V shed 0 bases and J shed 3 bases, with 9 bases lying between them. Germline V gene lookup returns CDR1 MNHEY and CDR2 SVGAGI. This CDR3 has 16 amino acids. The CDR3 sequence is CASSYSTGGGANVLTF. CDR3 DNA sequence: TGTGCCAGCAGTTACTCGACCGGGGGTGGGGCCAACGTCCTGACTTTC.

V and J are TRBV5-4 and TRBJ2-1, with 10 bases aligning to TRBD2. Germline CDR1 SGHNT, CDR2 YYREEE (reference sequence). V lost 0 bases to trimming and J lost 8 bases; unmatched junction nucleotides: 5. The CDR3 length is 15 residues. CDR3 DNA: TGTGCCAGCAGCTTGGGAGCGGGAGGGCCGGATGAGCAGTTCTTC. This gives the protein CASSLGAGGPDEQFF.

In DNA form, the CDR3 reads TGTGCCAGCAGCCCACTACAGGGCGGTCGAGGCGATGGCTACACCTTC. Residues: CASSPLQGGRGDGYTF. The chain links TRBV7-9 to TRBJ1-2; D possibly corresponds to TRBD1 (6 bases). CDR3 length equals 16 residues. V was cut by 5 bases and J by 6 bases, with 22 bases left in between. Per the germline V gene, CDR1 is SEHNR and CDR2 is FQNEAQ (reference sequence).

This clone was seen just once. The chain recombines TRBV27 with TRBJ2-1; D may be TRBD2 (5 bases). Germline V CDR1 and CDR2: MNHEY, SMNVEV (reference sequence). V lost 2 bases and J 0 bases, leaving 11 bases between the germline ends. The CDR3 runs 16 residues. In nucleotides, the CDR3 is TGTGCCAGCAGTTTACGTGCGGGTAGCTCCTACAATGAGCAGTTCTTC. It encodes CASSLRAGSSYNEQFF.

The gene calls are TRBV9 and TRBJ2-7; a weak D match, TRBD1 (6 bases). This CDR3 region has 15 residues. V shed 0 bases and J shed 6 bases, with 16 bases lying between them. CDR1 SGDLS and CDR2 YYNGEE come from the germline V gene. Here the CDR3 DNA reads TGTGCCAGCAGCGTAGGGGAATTACAGGGCGGCGAGCAGTACTTC. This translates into CASSVGELQGGEQYF.

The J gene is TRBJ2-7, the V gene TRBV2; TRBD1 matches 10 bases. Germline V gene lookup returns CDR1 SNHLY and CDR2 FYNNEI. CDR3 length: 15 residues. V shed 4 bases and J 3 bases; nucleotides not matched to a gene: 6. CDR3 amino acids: CASSVPGTGVYEQYF. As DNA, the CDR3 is TGTGCCAGCAGTGTCCCCGGGACAGGGGTCTACGAGCAGTACTTC.

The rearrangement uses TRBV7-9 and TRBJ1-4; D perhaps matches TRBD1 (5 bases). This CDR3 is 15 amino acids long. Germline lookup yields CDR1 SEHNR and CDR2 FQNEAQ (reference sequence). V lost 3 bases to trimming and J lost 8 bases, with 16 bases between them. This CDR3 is CASSFTSGLVEKLFF. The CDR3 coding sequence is TGTGCCAGCAGCTTCACATCGGGACTTGTCGAAAAACTGTTTTTT.

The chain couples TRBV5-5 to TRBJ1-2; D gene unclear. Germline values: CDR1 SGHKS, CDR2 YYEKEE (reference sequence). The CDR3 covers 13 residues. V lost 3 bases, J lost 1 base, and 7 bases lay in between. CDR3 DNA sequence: TGTGCCAGCAGCTGGCCGGGTAACTATGGCTACACCTTC. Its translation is CASSWPGNYGYTF.

CDR3: CASSIDGGGHTEAFF. The DNA for the CDR3 is TGTGCCAGTAGTATAGATGGGGGAGGCCACACTGAAGCTTTCTTT. The chain is built from TRBV19 and TRBJ1-1; weak D call: TRBD1 (5 bases). Trimming left V 0 bases short and J 3 bases short, with 11 bases between. The germline V gene encodes CDR1 LNHDA and CDR2 SQIVND (reference sequence). The CDR3 loop spans 15 amino acids.

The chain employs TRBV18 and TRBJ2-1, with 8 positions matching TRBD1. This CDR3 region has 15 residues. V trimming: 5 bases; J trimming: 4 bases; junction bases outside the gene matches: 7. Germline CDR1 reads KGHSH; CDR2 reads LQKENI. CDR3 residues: CASSSQGVGYNEQFF. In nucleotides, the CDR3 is TGTGCCAGCTCATCACAGGGGGTAGGGTACAATGAGCAGTTCTTC.

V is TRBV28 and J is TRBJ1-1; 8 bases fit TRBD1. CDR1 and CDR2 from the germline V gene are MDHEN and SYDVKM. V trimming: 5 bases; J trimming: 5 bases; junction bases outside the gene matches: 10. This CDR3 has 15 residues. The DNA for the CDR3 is TGTGCCAGCAGTACCCAAGGACAGGGAAGAACTGAAGCTTTCTTT. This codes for CASSTQGQGRTEAFF.